This TCR beta chain was recovered during a study of beta chain features in type 1 diabetes. Broader study findings: Shorter TCRB CDR3s, moderately but significantly so, marked every one of the four CD4+ subsets in Type 1 diabetes patients.

Comment on this clone: Its target is not known.

The germline V and J ends were trimmed by 5 bases and 4 bases, with 8 bases remaining between them. Germline loops: CDR1 DFQATT, CDR2 SNEGSKA (reference sequence). CDR3 length: 11 residues. The whole isolated RNA underwent reverse transcription, so sequencing captured expressed TCRB transcripts. Here immunoSEQ multiplex PCR was the method, and the copy in TCRdb shows in-frame clones only, minus some. The table shows under 300,000 clones, with about a sixth occurring only once. The sample taken for sequencing was naive CD4+ T cells from blood. The chain combines TRBV20-1 with TRBJ2-5; D remains ambiguous. The receptor was derived from a man aged 25-45 years with type 1 diabetes. For the CDR3, the DNA is TGCAGTGCTCCGATGGCAGAGACCCAGTACTTC. Translated: CSAPMAETQYF.